The 20 T cell receptor beta chains below come from one sample, sequenced in a study of early T cells in non-severe SARS-CoV-2 infection. MiXCR was run by TCRdb on the 5' RACE reads, yielding one entry per CDR3 protein. The repertoire holds about 80,000 distinct CDR3 sequences, with 10% to 15% as singletons. This specimen was whole blood, taken at baseline. These receptors were collected from an adult who was a healthcare worker with PCR-confirmed SARS-CoV-2 infection or an uninfected control (not recorded which). The donor label of this sample is uncertain.

The sample holds many counts of this clonotype. V and J are TRBV9 and TRBJ2-3; D is unclear. Deletions cut 1 base from V and 2 bases from J, with 11 bases between. CDR3 size: 15 residues. The germline V gene encodes CDR1 SGDLS and CDR2 YYNGEE. CDR3 loop: CASSVKDWNTDTQYF. The CDR3 nucleotides read TGTGCCAGCAGCGTAAAGGATTGGAACACAGATACGCAGTATTTT.

This clonotype turned up a few times. An end of the junction differs from the germline gene, which may be a read error. The chain links TRBV13 to TRBJ1-5, with no clear D. Germline V lookup: CDR1 PRHDT, CDR2 FYEKMQ (reference sequence). This CDR3 is built from 13 residues. The CDR3 DNA reads TGTGCCAGCAGCATAGGGCGAGGTCAGCCCCAGCATTTT. Translated, it gives CASSIGRGQPQHF.

There are a few counts of this clonotype. The chain links TRBV5-8 to TRBJ2-7, with D possibly matching TRBD1 (7 bases). V was trimmed by 1 base and J by 7 bases, leaving 21 bases between them. The CDR3 consists of 16 residues. Germline V lookup: CDR1 SGHTS, CDR2 YDEGEE. The CDR3 DNA follows: TGTGCCAGCAGCTTGAAGACAGGGAGGACATCGGGAGAGCAGTACTTC. Translation gives CASSLKTGRTSGEQYF. Based on the CDR3 plus reference TRBV5-8 and TRBJ2-7, the full variable domain is EAGVTQSPTHLIKTRGQQATLRCSPISGHTSVYWYQQALGLGLQFLLWYDEGEERNRGNFPPRFSGRQFPNYSSELNVNALELEDSALYLCASSLKTGRTSGEQYFGPGTRLTVT.

The rearrangement uses TRBV5-1 and TRBJ2-6; D possibly corresponds to TRBD2 (6 bases). Trimming left V 4 bases short and J 4 bases short, with 15 bases between. Germline V gene data show CDR1 as SGHRS and CDR2 as YFSETQ. This CDR3 is built from 16 residues. In DNA, the CDR3 is TGCGCCAGCAGCGGGACTTCTGGGGCCGGGGCCAACGTCCTGACTTTC. Protein: CASSGTSGAGANVLTF. Complete variable domain (other parts from reference TRBV5-1 and TRBJ2-6): KAGVTQTPRYLIKTRGQQVTLSCSPISGHRSVSWYQQTPGQGLQFLFEYFSETQRNKGNFPGRFSGRQFSNSRSEMNVSTLELGDSALYLCASSGTSGAGANVLTFGAGSRLTVL.

In its sample, this clonotype was seen a few times. This chain links TRBV27 with TRBJ2-2, with D perhaps TRBD2 (7 bases). Germline CDR1 MNHEY, CDR2 SMNVEV (reference sequence). The ends were cut back, 10 bases at V and 3 bases at J, with 18 bases in the middle. The CDR3 is 15 residues long. The CDR3 DNA follows: TGTGCCACCACAGACCGGGGGGCGGACACCGGGGAGCTGTTTTTT. This translates into CATTDRGADTGELFF.

CDR3 nucleotides: TGTGCCAGCAGCTTGCGACAGGGGCGGACCGGGGAGCTGTTTTTT. Amino acid sequence: CASSLRQGRTGELFF. The chain uses TRBV5-4 and TRBJ2-2; 8 bases fit TRBD1. Trimming cost V 1 base and J 5 bases; bases outside gene matches: 4. The CDR3 totals 15 residues. Per the germline V gene, CDR1 is SGHNT and CDR2 is YYREEE (reference sequence).

This clonotype has ten or more counts. The CDR3 sequence is CASSWSGLTKTQYF. The DNA for the CDR3 is TGTGCCAGCAGCTGGTCGGGCCTGACGAAGACCCAGTACTTC. The rearrangement joins TRBV7-2 to TRBJ2-5; D unclear. CDR1 is SGHTA, CDR2 FQGNSA, per germline. V lost 4 bases to trimming and J lost 6 bases, with 15 bases between them. This CDR3 has 14 amino acids.

This clonotype was recorded many times. The chain couples TRBV12-3 or TRBV12-4 to TRBJ1-5; D is possibly TRBD1 (5 bases). The CDR3 has 13 amino acids. V lost 6 bases, J lost 1 base, and 7 bases lay in between. CDR3 sequence (DNA): TGTGCCAGCAGCCGGGACAGCAATCAGCCCCAGCATTTT. Translation gives CASSRDSNQPQHF.

This clonotype appeared a few times. The chain employs TRBV12-3 or TRBV12-4 and TRBJ2-7; TRBD1 matches 8 bases. This CDR3 has 13 residues. Losses at the gene ends were 6 bases for V and 2 bases for J; bases not matched to a gene: 3. DNA for the CDR3: TGTGCCAGCAGCAGCAGGGGGCCCTACGAGCAGTACTTC. It specifies CASSSRGPYEQYF.

The sample holds a few counts of this clonotype. The chain uses TRBV9 and TRBJ2-5, with D perhaps TRBD1 or TRBD2 (5 bases each). The length of the CDR3 is 15 residues. Germline V gene sequence: CDR1 SGDLS, CDR2 YYNGEE. The germline V and J ends were trimmed by 2 bases and 2 bases, with 13 bases remaining between them. The CDR3 DNA reads TGTGCCAGCAGCGTCTCCTGGGGACGGCAAGAGACCCAGTACTTC. Amino acids: CASSVSWGRQETQYF. Variable domain in full (rest from reference TRBV9 and TRBJ2-5): DSGVTQTPKHLITATGQRVTLRCSPRSGDLSVYWYQQSLDQGLQFLIQYYNGEERAKGNILERFSAQQFPDLHSELNLSSLELGDSALYFCASSVSWGRQETQYFGPGTRLLVL.

This clonotype was observed a few times. The chain links TRBV5-1 to TRBJ1-1, with unresolved D. V lost 5 bases to trimming and J lost 5 bases, with 13 bases between them. The CDR3 extends over 13 amino acids. Germline CDR1 and CDR2: SGHRS and YFSETQ. The CDR3 DNA sequence: TGCGCCAGCAGTCTGGGATGGGGAACTGAAGCTTTCTTT. Protein sequence: CASSLGWGTEAFF.

This chain links TRBV4-3 with TRBJ2-5; possibly TRBD2 for D (5 bases). Germline V CDR1 and CDR2: LGHNA, YSLEER. V was trimmed by 4 bases and J by 4 bases, leaving 16 bases between them. There are 15 residues in the CDR3. CDR3 residues: CASSPGLGGRETQYF. CDR3 nucleotides: TGCGCCAGCAGCCCAGGACTGGGCGGTAGAGAGACCCAGTACTTC.

V usage is TRBV18 and J usage is TRBJ1-2; D not certain. Germline V gene sequence: CDR1 KGHSH, CDR2 LQKENI. V dropped 1 base and J dropped 6 bases, with 6 bases sitting between them. CDR3 size: 12 residues. This CDR3 reads CASSPRSDGYTF. The CDR3 nucleotides read TGTGCCAGCTCACCACGCAGTGATGGCTACACCTTC. Full variable domain (rest looked up from reference TRBV18 and TRBJ1-2): NAGVMQNPRHLVRRRGQEARLRCSPMKGHSHVYWYRQLPEEGLKFMVYLQKENIIDESGMPKERFSAEFPKEGPSILRIQQVVRGDSAAYFCASSPRSDGYTFGSGTRLTVV.

The table lists this clonotype with many counts. V usage is TRBV12-3 or TRBV12-4 and J usage is TRBJ2-5; 12 nucleotides agree with TRBD2. V lost 6 bases to trimming and J lost 5 bases; unmatched junction nucleotides: 16. This CDR3 has 18 residues. CDR3 nucleotides: TGTGCCAGCAGCTTCTCTAGCGGGAGGGCCGGAGCGCGGGAGACCCAGTACTTC. It is translated as CASSFSSGRAGARETQYF.

This clonotype was counted ten times or more. V is TRBV5-1 and J is TRBJ2-5; weak D call: TRBD1 (6 bases). V lost 4 bases to trimming and J lost 7 bases, with 20 bases between them. Germline CDR1 reads SGHRS; CDR2 reads YFSETQ. This CDR3 spans 15 amino acids. The CDR3 protein is CASSPSAGEGGTQYF. CDR3 nucleotide sequence: TGCGCCAGCAGCCCCTCGGCAGGGGAAGGTGGGACCCAGTACTTC.

This clonotype occurred many times. Here the CDR3 DNA reads TGTGCCAGCAGCCGCTGGAACACCGGGGAGCTGTTTTTT. As protein: CASSRWNTGELFF. The chain employs TRBV4-2 and TRBJ2-2; D is unclear. Trimming removed 4 bases from V and 1 base from J, with 4 bases in between. The CDR3 is 13 amino acids. From germline, CDR1 is LGHNA and CDR2 YNFKEQ.

This clonotype was found many times. V is TRBV20-1 and J is TRBJ2-1, with D possibly TRBD2 on 6 matching bases. The germline CDR1 and CDR2 sequences are DFQATT and SNEGSKA (reference sequence). The CDR3 has 13 amino acids. Trimming removed 2 bases at V and 6 bases at J, with 11 bases between. CDR3 protein: CSARRAGSNEQFF. The CDR3 DNA reads TGCAGTGCTAGAAGAGCGGGCTCCAATGAGCAGTTCTTC.

This clonotype showed up many times. The chain employs TRBV29-1 and TRBJ2-5, with 9 bases lining up with TRBD1. V shed 2 bases and J 2 bases; nucleotides not matched to a gene: 12. Germline V gene lookup returns CDR1 SQVTM and CDR2 ANQGSEA. This CDR3 region has 17 residues. This chain's CDR3 is CSVEPGQGGWNQETQYF. The CDR3, as DNA: TGCAGCGTTGAACCGGGACAGGGTGGGTGGAATCAAGAGACCCAGTACTTC.

A few counts support this clonotype. This sequence joins TRBV5-5 and TRBJ2-1; the D is unclear. CDR1 and CDR2 from the germline V gene are SGHKS and YYEKEE (reference sequence). Trimming cost V 0 bases and J 7 bases, with 5 bases left between them. This CDR3 comprises 12 residues. The CDR3 loop reads CASSLGVNEQFF. The CDR3 nucleotides read TGTGCCAGCAGCTTGGGAGTTAATGAGCAGTTCTTC.

This clonotype appeared a few times. The V call is TRBV7-8, the J call TRBJ2-3, with a weak D call TRBD2 (5 bases). Germline CDR1 and CDR2: SGHVS and FQNEAQ. V was pared by 3 bases and J by 4 bases, with 14 bases between. The CDR3 covers 15 residues. The chain's CDR3 is CASSFTRRGADTQYF. The CDR3 coding sequence is TGTGCCAGCAGCTTTACTAGACGTGGCGCAGATACGCAGTATTTT.